This passage covers 4 T cell receptor beta chains from one sample sequenced in a study of read filtering for tumor transcriptome and immune sequencing. The library was built from roughly 400 ng RNA with molecular barcoded adaptors for alpha/delta and beta/gamma chains. TCRdb passed the reads through MiXCR, listing each CDR3 protein once. The table lists around 40,000 distinct CDR3 sequences, roughly an eighth of them singletons. The specimen sequenced was a population of CD138-negative cells sorted from bone marrow. The source of these receptors is a donor aged 40 or older with multiple myeloma.

This clonotype was picked up many times. The chain combines TRBV30 with TRBJ1-4, with D unresolved. Trimming took off 1 base at V and 3 bases at J, with 12 bases between the two ends. Germline lookup yields CDR1 GTSNPN and CDR2 SVGIG (reference sequence). The CDR3 extends over 15 amino acids. The CDR3 DNA follows: TGTGCCTGGAGTGAGGGAGTGGGTCCTAATGAAAAACTGTTTTTT. The encoded protein is CAWSEGVGPNEKLFF.

The CDR3 DNA sequence: TGCGCCAGCAGCCTCAGACTGACAGGGGAAACAGATACGCAGTATTTT. Protein: CASSLRLTGETDTQYF. This chain connects TRBV4-1 to TRBJ2-3, with 8 bases lining up with TRBD1. In germline, CDR1 is MGHRA, CDR2 YSYEKL. This CDR3 has 16 residues. Trimming took 4 bases from V and 3 from J; bases not matched to a gene: 9.

This clonotype was observed at least ten times. The chain links TRBV25-1 to TRBJ2-2, with D perhaps matching TRBD1 or TRBD2 (6 bases each). V lost 4 bases to trimming and J lost 6 bases, with 12 bases between them. The CDR3 loop spans 14 amino acids. CDR1 is MGHDK and CDR2 is SYGVNS in the germline V gene. The CDR3 reads CASSGEEGAGELFF. The CDR3, as DNA: TGTGCCAGCAGTGGCGAGGAGGGGGCCGGGGAGCTGTTTTTT.

At least ten counts were recorded for this clonotype. This chain links TRBV27 with TRBJ2-7, with 13 bases matching TRBD2. Germline CDR1 is MNHEY and CDR2 is SMNVEV (reference sequence). The CDR3 runs to 19 residues. Trimming took 1 base from V and 1 from J; bases not matched to a gene: 10. The CDR3 here is CASSLYWGELAGGSYEQYF. The CDR3 DNA reads as TGTGCCAGCAGTTTATATTGGGGTGAACTAGCGGGAGGGTCCTACGAGCAGTACTTC.